Listed here are 13 T cell receptor beta chains from one sample, sequenced in a study of blood T cell repertoires in COVID-19. Clones were sequenced by immunoSEQ multiplex PCR, and TCRdb holds only the in-frame ones, with some missing. The sample yields tens of thousands of clones, under 90% seen once. The sample taken for sequencing was peripheral blood. These receptors were obtained from a man over 45 with COVID-19, enrolled during active disease.

The J gene is TRBJ1-2, the V gene TRBV5-1; perhaps TRBD1 as D (5 bases). V was trimmed by 8 bases and J by 3 bases, leaving 20 bases between them. The CDR3 is made up of 15 amino acids. The V gene's germline CDR1 is SGHRS and CDR2 YFSETQ. CDR3 amino acids: CASTLAQGGDYGYTF. The CDR3 nucleotides are TGCGCCAGTACCCTCGCGCAGGGTGGCGACTATGGCTACACCTTC.

This chain uses TRBV10-3 with TRBJ2-1; 7 positions agree with TRBD1. This CDR3 contains 13 residues. Germline loops: CDR1 ENHRY, CDR2 SYGVKD. V lost 6 bases, J lost 8 bases, and 7 bases stayed unmatched. The CDR3 here is CAIRGTVEDEQFF. Written as DNA, the CDR3 is TGTGCCATCAGAGGGACAGTTGAAGATGAGCAGTTCTTC.

The CDR3 loop is CASMLTSGGADTQYF. The CDR3 coding sequence is TGTGCCAGCATGCTGACTAGCGGGGGGGCAGATACGCAGTATTTT. V is TRBV7-9 and J is TRBJ2-3; 14 bases map to TRBD2. The CDR3 consists of 15 residues. The junction had 4 bases not matched to a gene; V was cut back by 7 bases and J by 4 bases. From germline, CDR1 is SEHNR and CDR2 FQNEAQ (reference sequence).

This chain links TRBV6-5 with TRBJ1-6; 8 nucleotides align to TRBD1. Germline values: CDR1 MNHEY, CDR2 SVGAGI. J lost 10 bases, V lost 6 bases, and 11 bases had no gene match. The CDR3 is 15 residues long. CDR3 amino acids: CASRNRGSLGSPLHF. Written as DNA, the CDR3 is TGTGCCAGCAGAAACAGGGGGTCCTTGGGGTCACCCCTCCACTTT.

This chain uses TRBV15 with TRBJ2-1, with TRBD1 as a possible D gene (5 bases). CDR1 is LNHNV and CDR2 is YYDKDF in the germline V gene (reference sequence). Trimming left V 1 base short and J 0 bases short, with 13 bases between. The CDR3 covers 17 residues. The CDR3 bases are TGTGCCACCAGCAGAGGTGCAGGGCCCATCTCCTACAATGAGCAGTTCTTC. As protein: CATSRGAGPISYNEQFF.

The chain joins TRBV5-1 to TRBJ2-1; 11 bases match TRBD2. Germline CDR1 reads SGHRS; CDR2 reads YFSETQ. V was pared by 4 bases and J by 2 bases, with 5 bases of the junction left unmatched. The CDR3 is 16 residues long. The CDR3 here is CASSGNSGGAYNEQFF. As DNA, the CDR3 is TGCGCCAGCAGCGGGAATAGCGGGGGGGCCTACAATGAGCAGTTCTTC.

This clone is a singleton in its sample. This chain links TRBV21-1 with TRBJ1-6; the table's D call of TRBD1 was not tested on the DNA. TRBV21-1 is classified as a pseudogene. CDR3 length equals 18 residues. CDR3 residues: CASSATGSHSSYNSPLHF. The DNA for the CDR3 is TGTGCCAGCAGCGCCACAGGTTCTCATAGCTCCTATAATTCACCCCTCCACTTT.

The rearrangement joins TRBV28 to TRBJ1-4; 7 bases match TRBD1. This CDR3 has 15 amino acids. With V trimmed by 5 bases and J by 4 bases, 7 bases remained unmatched. CDR1 and CDR2 from the germline V gene are MDHEN and SYDVKM. The CDR3 sequence is CASSRGLGLNEKLFF. In nucleotides, the CDR3 is TGTGCCAGCAGTAGGGGGCTCGGGCTTAATGAAAAACTGTTTTTT.

This rearrangement joins TRBV5-1 to TRBJ2-3, with 8 bases matching TRBD2. The V gene end was trimmed by 5 bases and the J gene end by 4 bases; junction bases not matched to a gene: 9. The length of the CDR3 is 15 residues. CDR1 and CDR2 (germline): SGHRS, YFSETQ. DNA for the CDR3: TGCGCCAGCAGTCGCCTTAGCGGGGTCTCAGATACGCAGTATTTT. This sequence encodes CASSRLSGVSDTQYF.

J is TRBJ1-1 and V is TRBV20-1; 9 bases align to TRBD1. This CDR3 region has 14 residues. V was clipped by 3 bases and J by 6 bases; unmatched bases: 8. CDR1 DFQATT and CDR2 SNEGSKA come from the germline V gene (reference sequence). The CDR3 spells CSASVQGAWAEAFF. The CDR3 nucleotides read TGCAGTGCTAGTGTACAGGGGGCGTGGGCTGAAGCTTTCTTT.

The chain links TRBV5-1 to TRBJ1-2, with 9 bases identical to TRBD1. V was clipped by 0 bases and J by 3 bases; unmatched bases: 3. CDR3 size: 15 residues. Germline lookup yields CDR1 SGHRS and CDR2 YFSETQ. CDR3 DNA: TGCGCCAGCAGCTTGGGCACAGGGGGCTACTATGGCTACACCTTC. Its translation: CASSLGTGGYYGYTF.

The gene calls are TRBV2 and TRBJ2-2; TRBD2 matches 8 bases. Germline trimming cut 7 bases from V and 6 bases from J; bases unmatched to any gene: 13. This CDR3 has 16 amino acids. Germline CDR1 SNHLY, CDR2 FYNNEI. CDR3 protein: CASNPLSGGTSGELFF. The CDR3, as DNA: TGTGCCAGCAATCCCTTGAGCGGGGGTACCTCCGGGGAGCTGTTTTTT.

The chain couples TRBV6-2 or TRBV6-3 to TRBJ1-6; maybe TRBD1 (5 bases). Germline V gene sequence: CDR1 MNHEY, CDR2 SVGEGT. CDR3 length equals 13 residues. The V gene lost 6 bases and the J gene lost 11 bases, with 14 bases spanning the gap. The chain's CDR3 is CASSQPGGTPLHF. CDR3 coding DNA: TGTGCCAGCAGCCAACCGGGGGGGACACCCCTCCACTTT.